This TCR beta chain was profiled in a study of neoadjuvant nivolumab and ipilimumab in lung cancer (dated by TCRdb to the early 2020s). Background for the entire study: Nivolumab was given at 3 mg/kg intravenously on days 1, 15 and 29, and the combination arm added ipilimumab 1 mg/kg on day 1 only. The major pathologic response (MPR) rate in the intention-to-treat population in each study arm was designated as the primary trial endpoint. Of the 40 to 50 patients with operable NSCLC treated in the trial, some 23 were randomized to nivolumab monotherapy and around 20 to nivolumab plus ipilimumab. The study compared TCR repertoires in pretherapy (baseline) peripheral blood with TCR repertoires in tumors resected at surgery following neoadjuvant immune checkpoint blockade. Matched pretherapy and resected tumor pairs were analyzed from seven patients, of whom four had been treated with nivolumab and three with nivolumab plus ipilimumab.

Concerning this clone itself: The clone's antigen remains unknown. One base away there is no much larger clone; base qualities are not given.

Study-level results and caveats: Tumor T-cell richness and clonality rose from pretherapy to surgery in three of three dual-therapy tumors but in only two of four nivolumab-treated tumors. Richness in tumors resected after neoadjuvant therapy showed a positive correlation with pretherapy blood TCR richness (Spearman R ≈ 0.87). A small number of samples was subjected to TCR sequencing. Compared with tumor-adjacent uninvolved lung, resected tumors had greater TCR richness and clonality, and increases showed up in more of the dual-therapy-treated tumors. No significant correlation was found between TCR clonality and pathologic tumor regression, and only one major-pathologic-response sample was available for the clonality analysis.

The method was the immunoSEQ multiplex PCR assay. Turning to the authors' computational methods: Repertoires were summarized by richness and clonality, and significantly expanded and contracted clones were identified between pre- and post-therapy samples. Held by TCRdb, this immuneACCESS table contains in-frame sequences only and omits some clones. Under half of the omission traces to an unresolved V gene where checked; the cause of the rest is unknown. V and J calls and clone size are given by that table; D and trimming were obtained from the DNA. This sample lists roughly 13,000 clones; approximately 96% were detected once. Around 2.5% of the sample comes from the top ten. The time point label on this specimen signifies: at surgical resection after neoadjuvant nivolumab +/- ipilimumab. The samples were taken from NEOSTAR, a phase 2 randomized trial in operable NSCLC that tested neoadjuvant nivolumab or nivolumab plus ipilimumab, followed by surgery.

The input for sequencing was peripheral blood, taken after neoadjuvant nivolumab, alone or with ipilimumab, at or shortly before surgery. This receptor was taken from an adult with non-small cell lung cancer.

The CDR3 has the sequence CASRGGTGGPVSGNTIYF. The DNA sequence follows: TGTGCCAGCAGGGGGGGGACAGGGGGCCCTGTCTCTGGAAACACCATATATTTT. The rearranged segments are TRBV2 and TRBJ1-3, and TRBD1 matches 12 of the central bases. From V the trimming removes 6 bases and from J it removes 0 bases, while the gene matches leave 9 bases of the junction unaccounted for. The CDR3 measures 18 amino acids from cysteine to phenylalanine. The only DNA kept is the CDR3, 54 bases in frame from the first base. CDR1 and CDR2, per the germline V gene, are SNHLY and FYNNEI.